The next 10 T cell receptor beta chains were all read from a single sample in a study of regulatory T cells in long-lasting Graves disease. The time point was: newly diagnosed GD, antithyroid drugs for less than 3 months. From RNA extracted from PBMCs, the TCR library was made. Library construction for TCR beta used iRepertoire HTBI primers and Arm-PCR of CDR3 regions. Each CDR3 protein is one row after TCRdb ran MiXCR on the multiplex PCR reads. The data contain about 370,000 distinct CDR3 sequences, 15% to 19% of them singletons. The sequencing here drew on peripheral blood mononuclear cells (PBMCs), taken at new diagnosis, from a patient treated with antithyroid drugs. These receptors originate from a female donor with Graves disease.

This clonotype was detected a few times. This chain connects TRBV5-5 to TRBJ1-6; 10 bases line up with TRBD1. J was trimmed by 15 bases and V by 4 bases; bases with no gene match: 10. This CDR3 contains 14 residues. The germline CDR1 and CDR2 sequences are SGHKS and YYEKEE (reference sequence). CDR3 sequence (DNA): TGTGCCAGCAGCCTAGGGACAGGGGCTCAAGACCTCCACTTT. It codes for CASSLGTGAQDLHF.

A few counts support this clonotype. V gene TRBV19 combines with J gene TRBJ2-3; D ambiguous. Trimming removed 1 base at V and 7 bases at J, with 9 bases between. The CDR3 is 13 amino acids. Germline V lookup: CDR1 LNHDA, CDR2 SQIVND (reference sequence). The CDR3 loop is CASSIAFLNTQYF. The DNA of the CDR3 is TGTGCCAGTAGTATAGCATTTTTAAATACGCAGTATTTT. Supplemented by reference TRBV19 and TRBJ2-3, the full variable domain reads DGGITQSPKYLFRKEGQNVTLSCEQNLNHDAMYWYRQDPGQGLRLIYYSQIVNDFQKGDIAEGYSVSREKKESFPLTVTSAQKNPTAFYLCASSIAFLNTQYFGPGTRLTVL.

In its sample, this clonotype was seen many times. The chain has TRBV18 and TRBJ2-3; maybe TRBD2 (6 bases). V was cut by 3 bases and J by 4 bases, with 17 bases left in between. Germline lookup yields CDR1 KGHSH and CDR2 LQKENI. CDR3 size: 16 residues. Here the CDR3 DNA reads TGTGCCAGCTCACCCCGACTAGAAGGTGAGGCAGATACGCAGTATTTT. Its translation: CASSPRLEGEADTQYF.

The rearrangement links TRBV9 to TRBJ2-3, with TRBD2 matching over 10 bases. Per germline, CDR1 SGDLS and CDR2 YYNGEE. Trimming removed 0 bases from V and 0 bases from J; junction bases left unmatched: 7. This CDR3 has 18 amino acids. The CDR3 sequence is CASSVGLAGASSTDTQYF. Written as DNA, the CDR3 is TGTGCCAGCAGCGTAGGTCTAGCGGGGGCCTCTAGCACAGATACGCAGTATTTT.

The sample holds many counts of this clonotype. V and J are TRBV20-1 and TRBJ1-1, with D perhaps TRBD1 (5 bases). The germline V gene has CDR1 DFQATT and CDR2 SNEGSKA (reference sequence). The CDR3 spans 16 residues. V lost 0 bases and J 0 bases, leaving 14 bases between the germline ends. The CDR3 DNA sequence: TGCAGTGCTAGAGATTTGTTAGACAGCCTGAACACTGAAGCTTTCTTT. Residues: CSARDLLDSLNTEAFF.

In the case of this clonotype: A much larger clone lies one base from this, so it may be a read error. The V gene is TRBV9, the J gene TRBJ1-6, with D possibly TRBD1 on 5 matching bases. This CDR3 is 20 amino acids long. V lost 4 bases to trimming and J lost 4 bases, with 27 bases between them. Germline CDR1 is SGDLS and CDR2 is YYNGEE. The CDR3 is CASSPADGGTGGVYNSPLHF. The CDR3 DNA is TGTGCCAGCAGCCCAGCGGACGGTGGAACGGGGGGGGTGTATAATTCACCCCTCCACTTT.

This chain connects TRBV28 to TRBJ2-1; TRBD2 matches 14 bases. Germline CDR1 and CDR2: MDHEN and SYDVKM. The J segment lost 13 bases and the V segment lost 2 bases, leaving 7 bases of the junction unmatched. This CDR3 has 15 residues. CDR3: CASSLGGTSGSPQFF. CDR3 nucleotide sequence: TGTGCCAGCAGTTTAGGAGGGACTAGCGGGAGTCCACAGTTCTTC.

This clonotype was counted ten times or more. This chain connects TRBV27 to TRBJ1-2, with D tentatively TRBD1 (6 bases). CDR3 length: 19 amino acids. Per germline, CDR1 MNHEY and CDR2 SMNVEV (reference sequence). V was clipped by 4 bases and J by 4 bases, with 28 bases between them. In nucleotides, the CDR3 is TGTGCCAGCAGTTCCCAGGTGATCCAGACAGGCCTAGGACCCTATGGCTACACCTTC. This encodes CASSSQVIQTGLGPYGYTF.

This clonotype was detected ten times or more. This chain connects TRBV12-5 to TRBJ2-2; possible D gene TRBD2, 6 bases. Germline CDR1 reads LGHNT; CDR2 reads FRNRAP. This CDR3 comprises 12 residues. The CDR3 sequence: CALAGPTGELFF. Here the CDR3 DNA reads TGTGCATTGGCGGGACCCACCGGGGAGCTGTTTTTT.

This clonotype has ten or more counts. The chain recombines TRBV29-1 with TRBJ1-3; D gene ambiguous. V lost 2 bases, J lost 3 bases, and 17 bases lay in between. Per the germline V gene, CDR1 is SQVTM and CDR2 is ANQGSEA. This CDR3 is 16 amino acids long. DNA of the CDR3: TGCAGCGTTGAATTTAGATCCCTGGGTGGTGGAAACACCATATATTTT. Amino acids: CSVEFRSLGGGNTIYF.